Reported below is one T cell receptor beta chain. These data belong to a study of tumor and adjacent non-tumor tissue in lung cancer. RNA was extracted from bulk tissue without any cell sorting. The library came from three nested PCR rounds adapted from ARM-PCR protocols. TCRdb fed the multiplex PCR reads into MiXCR, producing one record per CDR3 protein. The sample shows 68,000 or so distinct CDR3 sequences, about 61% of them seen only once. The CDR3 extends over 13 amino acids. V lost 6 bases and J lost 1; bases outside the gene matches: 5. Germline V gene lookup returns CDR1 DFQATT and CDR2 SNEGSKA (reference sequence).

The sequencing input was lung tumor tissue. This clonotype was obtained from a man aged 45-60 years with non-small cell lung cancer. The rearrangement links TRBV20-1 to TRBJ2-7, with TRBD2 matching 8 bases. The CDR3 is CSAYSGISYEQYF. The CDR3 DNA follows: TGCAGTGCCTATAGCGGGATTTCCTACGAGCAGTACTTC.